The source of this TCR beta chain is a study of blood T cells in healthy people across ages. Whole-study context: Template switching retrieved approximately one barcoded beta molecule for each two T cells.

This clonotype was seen many times. Then a second PCR, running about 6 to 11 cycles, was carried out with a sample-barcoded 5' primer and a J-beta primer mix. TCRdb used MiXCR to reprocess the 5' RACE reads, holding one entry per CDR3 protein. The table includes roughly 560,000 distinct CDR3 sequences, around 24% detected once. The same sample was also used in a study of T cells of mothers and their children.

The receptor was isolated from a boy aged 5-17 years in good health. Sequencing was done on a sample of blood.

The CDR3 protein is CSEQAQGTYEQYF. The CDR3 DNA sequence: TGCAGTGAACAGGCACAGGGTACCTACGAGCAGTACTTC. The chain recombines TRBV20-1 with TRBJ2-7; the D gene is possibly TRBD1 (6 bases). V was cut by 7 bases and J by 2 bases, with 15 bases left in between. The CDR3 runs 13 residues. Germline V CDR1 and CDR2: DFQATT, SNEGSKA (reference sequence).